This T cell receptor beta chain was documented in a study of cytomegalovirus exposure and HLA in healthy donors. Findings of the study overall: Previously analyzed data showed that most TCR beta V segments were productive at a frequency of about 87% or about 30%. A reported reduction in N-insertions relative to the approximately 640-donor mean was seen in an Asian-associated ancestry cluster in a later analysis.

The PCR contained 60 Vbeta and 13 Jbeta primers. Some clones are missing from TCRdb's copy, which holds only in-frame ones; the method was immunoSEQ multiplex PCR. The repertoire holds tens of thousands of clones, with around 82% as singletons. As for this clone: Its target is not known.

Germline CDR1 SGDLS, CDR2 YYNGEE. Deletions cut 2 bases from V and 0 bases from J, with 11 bases between. This CDR3 is built from 15 residues. J is TRBJ2-5 and V is TRBV9, with D possibly TRBD1 on 5 matching bases. Sequencing was carried out using PBMCs. The receptor comes from a man aged 18 to 30 in good health and CMV-seronegative. The CDR3 loop reads CASSVSRAYQETQYF. The CDR3 nucleotides are TGTGCCAGCAGCGTTAGCAGGGCGTACCAAGAGACCCAGTACTTC.